This entry lists 19 T cell receptor beta chains sequenced from one sample in a study of identifying expanded T cells in peripheral blood. Profiled with immunoSEQ multiplex PCR; TCRdb holds only in-frame clones, not every one. The sample lists over 85,000 clones; about 91% were seen once. Material for sequencing was blood. Receptors originate from a person between 18 and 69 years old in good health.

This chain uses TRBV18 with TRBJ1-1, with D possibly being TRBD1 (6 bases). The CDR3 length is 15 residues. V was shortened by 3 bases and J by 1 base, with 12 bases between the two germline ends. Germline lookup yields CDR1 KGHSH and CDR2 LQKENI. The CDR3, as DNA: TGTGCCAGCTCACCCAGGACAGAAGCGAACACTGAAGCTTTCTTT. The encoded protein is CASSPRTEANTEAFF. The full variable domain, in which reference TRBV18 and TRBJ1-1 provide the parts outside the CDR3, is NAGVMQNPRHLVRRRGQEARLRCSPMKGHSHVYWYRQLPEEGLKFMVYLQKENIIDESGMPKERFSAEFPKEGPSILRIQQVVRGDSAAYFCASSPRTEANTEAFFGQGTRLTVV.

The J gene is TRBJ2-7, the V gene TRBV4-1, with 8 bases lining up with TRBD2. CDR3 length: 13 residues. CDR1 is MGHRA, CDR2 YSYEKL, per germline. The trim removed 5 bases at V and 6 bases at J, leaving 6 bases unmatched. The CDR3 nucleotides read TGCGCCAGCAGCAGGAGCGGGGGATCCGAGCAGTACTTC. Its protein product is CASSRSGGSEQYF.

The chain joins TRBV18 to TRBJ1-1; possibly TRBD1 for D (5 bases). The germline gives CDR1 KGHSH, CDR2 LQKENI. The CDR3 has 15 residues. Trimming removed 6 bases from V and 1 base from J, with 15 bases in between. The CDR3, as DNA: TGTGCCAGCTCCCCAAGCGGGGCGAAGAACACTGAAGCTTTCTTT. It specifies CASSPSGAKNTEAFF.

This chain uses TRBV5-1 with TRBJ1-6; 7 bases line up with TRBD1. The CDR3 totals 16 residues. The germline gives CDR1 SGHRS, CDR2 YFSETQ. Trimming took 4 bases from V and 6 from J; bases not matched to a gene: 10. The CDR3, as DNA: TGCGCCAGCAGCCCCGCCCCCGGGACAGCTAATTCACCCCTCCACTTT. Amino acids: CASSPAPGTANSPLHF.

The rearrangement joins TRBV6-4 to TRBJ1-6; D is unclear. Germline V gives CDR1 MRHNA, CDR2 SNTAGT. Trimming took off 5 bases at V and 5 bases at J, with 10 bases between the two ends. The CDR3 extends over 14 amino acids. DNA of the CDR3: TGTGCCAGCAGTCCGCAGATTCATAATTCACCCCTCCACTTT. The encoded protein is CASSPQIHNSPLHF.

The V gene is TRBV5-1, the J gene TRBJ2-1, with D perhaps TRBD1 or TRBD2 (5 bases each). CDR3 size: 16 residues. Germline V gene lookup returns CDR1 SGHRS and CDR2 YFSETQ. The V end was cut by 0 bases, the J end by 0 bases, with 10 bases between. CDR3 sequence (DNA): TGCGCCAGCAGCTTGGCAGGGACGAGCTCCTACAATGAGCAGTTCTTC. This encodes CASSLAGTSSYNEQFF.

The chain is built from TRBV10-3 and TRBJ2-7; D might be TRBD1 (6 bases). The CDR3 length is 14 residues. The germline CDR1 and CDR2 sequences are ENHRY and SYGVKD. The ends were cut back, 3 bases at V and 4 bases at J, with 13 bases in the middle. CDR3 coding DNA: TGTGCCATCAGTGATAACAGGGATGATTACGAGCAGTACTTC. It is translated as CAISDNRDDYEQYF.

J is TRBJ2-1 and V is TRBV28, with D tentatively TRBD2 (5 bases). The CDR3 contains 15 residues. V was clipped by 4 bases and J by 7 bases, with 17 bases between them. From germline, CDR1 is MDHEN and CDR2 SYDVKM. The DNA of the CDR3 is TGTGCCAGCAGTTACAGACTACCATCTGATAATGAGCAGTTCTTC. It is translated as CASSYRLPSDNEQFF.

This clone was recorded only once. The chain uses TRBV29-1 and TRBJ2-5; D ambiguous. This CDR3 is 10 amino acids long. Looked up from germline, CDR1 is SQVTM and CDR2 is ANQGSEA. Trimming took off 5 bases at V and 5 bases at J, with 6 bases between the two ends. Here the CDR3 reads CSVRWETQYF. The CDR3 coding sequence is TGCAGCGTTAGATGGGAGACCCAGTACTTC. Looking up the rest from reference TRBV29-1 and TRBJ2-5 gives the full variable domain: SAVISQKPSRDICQRGTSLTIQCQVDSQVTMMFWYRQQPGQSLTLIATANQGSEATYESGFVIDKFPISRPNLTFSTLTVSNMSPEDSSIYLCSVRWETQYFGPGTRLLVL.

The chain links TRBV7-2 to TRBJ1-2, with D hard to call. Germline lookup yields CDR1 SGHTA and CDR2 FQGNSA. The V and J ends lost 5 bases and 1 base respectively, with 11 bases between them. The CDR3 is 14 residues long. The CDR3 DNA sequence: TGTGCCAGCAGCGAAGGACGGTTTAACTATGGCTACACCTTC. It yields the protein CASSEGRFNYGYTF.

V is TRBV27 and J is TRBJ1-1; D unclear. The CDR3 loop spans 13 amino acids. With 5 bases removed from V and 0 bases from J, the gap between germline ends came to 7 bases. Germline-derived CDR1 and CDR2 are MNHEY and SMNVEV (reference sequence). The CDR3 loop is CASSIFMNTEAFF. The DNA for the CDR3 is TGTGCCAGCAGTATCTTCATGAACACTGAAGCTTTCTTT.

V gene TRBV14 combines with J gene TRBJ2-5; D possibly uses TRBD1 or TRBD2 (5 bases each). V gave up 1 base and J gave up 7 bases, with 16 bases separating them. Germline CDR1 reads SGHDN; CDR2 reads FVKESK. The CDR3 loop spans 15 amino acids. CDR3 residues: CASSQGGTLGGTQYF. In DNA form, the CDR3 reads TGTGCCAGCAGCCAAGGTGGGACCTTAGGCGGGACCCAGTACTTC.

This chain joins TRBV4-1 and TRBJ2-2; the D gene could be TRBD1 or TRBD2 (6 bases each). This CDR3 has 15 residues. Germline lookup yields CDR1 MGHRA and CDR2 YSYEKL. Trimming removed 9 bases at V and 4 bases at J, with 18 bases between. CDR3 in DNA: TGCGCCAGTTCACCGGGGGCCGCGGGCACCGGGGAGCTGTTTTTT. As protein: CASSPGAAGTGELFF.

This chain connects TRBV5-1 to TRBJ1-1; no firm D call. Germline assignment: CDR1 SGHRS and CDR2 YFSETQ. V shed 4 bases and J shed 0 bases, with 7 bases lying between them. The CDR3 covers 13 residues. In DNA, the CDR3 is TGCGCCAGCAGCACCACAGTGAACACTGAAGCTTTCTTT. Translated, it gives CASSTTVNTEAFF.

The chain combines TRBV19 with TRBJ1-1, with a possible D match to TRBD1 (5 bases). Germline V gives CDR1 LNHDA, CDR2 SQIVND (reference sequence). With 2 bases removed from V and 5 bases from J, the gap between germline ends came to 18 bases. The CDR3 length is 16 residues. CDR3 nucleotide sequence: TGTGCCAGTAGTATACAGGATGGGGCCGGAGTGACTGAAGCTTTCTTT. This codes for CASSIQDGAGVTEAFF.

The rearrangement links TRBV4-1 to TRBJ1-4, with D possibly being TRBD1 (5 bases). The V end was cut by 2 bases, the J end by 8 bases, with 12 bases between. Germline V gene data show CDR1 as MGHRA and CDR2 as YSYEKL. This CDR3 is built from 14 residues. The CDR3 here is CASSQSREGEKLFF. The DNA of the CDR3 is TGCGCCAGCAGCCAATCCAGGGAGGGCGAAAAACTGTTTTTT.

The chain couples TRBV5-1 to TRBJ2-7; D may be TRBD1 or TRBD2 (6 bases each). V dropped 1 base and J dropped 6 bases, with 14 bases sitting between them. The CDR3 spans 14 residues. Germline lookup yields CDR1 SGHRS and CDR2 YFSETQ. CDR3: CASSLSPGDCEQYF. CDR3 nucleotides: TGCGCCAGCAGCTTGAGTCCAGGGGACTGCGAGCAGTACTTC.

The chain uses TRBV9 and TRBJ1-3; maybe TRBD1 (5 bases). CDR3 size: 15 residues. V gave up 0 bases and J gave up 4 bases, with 11 bases separating them. Germline CDR1 SGDLS, CDR2 YYNGEE. The DNA for the CDR3 is TGTGCCAGCAGCGTAGGGGACTTTGTCGGAAACACCATATATTTT. It specifies CASSVGDFVGNTIYF.

The chain recombines TRBV27 with TRBJ1-6, with D possibly being TRBD1 (6 bases). CDR1 is MNHEY, CDR2 SMNVEV, per germline (reference sequence). Trimming took 2 bases from V and 7 from J, leaving 15 bases between them. The CDR3 is 16 amino acids. The CDR3 sequence is CASSLRVGTSNSPLHF. The CDR3 DNA follows: TGTGCCAGCAGTTTACGGGTAGGGACATCAAATTCACCCCTCCACTTT.